The T cell receptor beta chain described here comes from a study of shared clonotypes between healthy human individuals. Profiling relied on immunoSEQ multiplex PCR, and the TCRdb table lists in-frame clones only, not all of them. This sample yields roughly 2,300,000 clones, of which around 93% are seen a single time; 0.3% to 0.45% belongs to the top ten. V was pared by 0 bases and J by 8 bases, with 11 bases between. From germline, CDR1 is SGHRS and CDR2 YFSETQ. The CDR3 spans 14 residues. J is TRBJ1-4 and V is TRBV5-1; no clear D gene. The source of this sequence is a man aged 18 to 35 in good health. Some clones in this sample may be carry-over from other donors' samples. Sequencing was done on a sample of naive CD4+ T cells from PBMCs. Subset reported: CD45RA+ positively selected. CDR3 amino acids: CASSLGYTGEKLFF. CDR3 bases: TGCGCCAGCAGCTTGGGTTATACGGGGGAAAAACTGTTTTTT. The whole variable domain, filled in from reference TRBV5-1 and TRBJ1-4, reads KAGVTQTPRYLIKTRGQQVTLSCSPISGHRSVSWYQQTPGQGLQFLFEYFSETQRNKGNFPGRFSGRQFSNSRSEMNVSTLELGDSALYLCASSLGYTGEKLFFGSGTQLSVL.